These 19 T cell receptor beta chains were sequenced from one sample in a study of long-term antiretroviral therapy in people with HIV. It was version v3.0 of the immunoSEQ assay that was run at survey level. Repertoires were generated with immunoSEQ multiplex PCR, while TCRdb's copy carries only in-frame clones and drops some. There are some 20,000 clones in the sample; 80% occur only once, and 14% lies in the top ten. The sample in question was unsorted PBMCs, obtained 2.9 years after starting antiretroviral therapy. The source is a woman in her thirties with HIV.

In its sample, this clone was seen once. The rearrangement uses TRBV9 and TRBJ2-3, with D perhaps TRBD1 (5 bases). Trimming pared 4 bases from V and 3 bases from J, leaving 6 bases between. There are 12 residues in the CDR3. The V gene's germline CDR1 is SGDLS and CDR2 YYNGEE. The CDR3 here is CASSSGTDTQYF. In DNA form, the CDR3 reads TGTGCCAGCAGCTCAGGGACAGATACGCAGTATTTT.

For the CDR3, the DNA is TGTGCCAGCAGCTCCCCTAGAGGGGGCGAGCAGTACTTC. It specifies CASSSPRGGEQYF. The chain links TRBV7-8 to TRBJ2-7; possible D gene TRBD1, 6 bases. The CDR3 length is 13 residues. Trimming stripped 4 bases from V and 6 bases from J, with 13 bases between. Germline V CDR1 and CDR2: SGHVS, FQNEAQ.

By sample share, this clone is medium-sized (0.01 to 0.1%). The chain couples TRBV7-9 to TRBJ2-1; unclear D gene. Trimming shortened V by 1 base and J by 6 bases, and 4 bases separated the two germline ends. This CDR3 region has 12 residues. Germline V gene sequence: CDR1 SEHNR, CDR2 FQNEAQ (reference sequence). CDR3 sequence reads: CASSLDLNEQFF. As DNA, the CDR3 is TGTGCCAGCAGCTTAGATCTCAATGAGCAGTTCTTC.

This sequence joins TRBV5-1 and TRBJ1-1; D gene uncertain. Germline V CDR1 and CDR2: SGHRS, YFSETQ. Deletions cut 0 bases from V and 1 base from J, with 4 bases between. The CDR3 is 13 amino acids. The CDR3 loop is CASSLAGNTEAFF. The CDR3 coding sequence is TGCGCCAGCAGCTTGGCAGGGAACACTGAAGCTTTCTTT.

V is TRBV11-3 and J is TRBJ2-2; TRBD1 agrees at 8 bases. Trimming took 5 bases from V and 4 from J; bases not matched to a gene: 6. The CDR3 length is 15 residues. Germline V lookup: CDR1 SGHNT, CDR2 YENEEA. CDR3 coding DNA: TGTGCCAGCAGCCTAGGACAGGGCAGCACCGGGGAGCTGTTTTTT. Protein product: CASSLGQGSTGELFF.

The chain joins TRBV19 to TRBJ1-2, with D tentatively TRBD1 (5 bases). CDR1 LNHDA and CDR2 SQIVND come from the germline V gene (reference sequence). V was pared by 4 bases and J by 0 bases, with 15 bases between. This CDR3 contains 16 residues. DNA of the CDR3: TGTGCCAGTAGTAAAGGGGTTTTGACAGCTAACTATGGCTACACCTTC. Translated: CASSKGVLTANYGYTF.

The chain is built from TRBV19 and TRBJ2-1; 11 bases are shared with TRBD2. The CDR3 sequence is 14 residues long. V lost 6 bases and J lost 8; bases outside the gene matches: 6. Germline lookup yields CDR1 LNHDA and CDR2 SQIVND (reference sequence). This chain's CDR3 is CASRRLAGIDEQFF. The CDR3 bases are TGTGCCAGTAGAAGACTAGCGGGGATAGATGAGCAGTTCTTC.

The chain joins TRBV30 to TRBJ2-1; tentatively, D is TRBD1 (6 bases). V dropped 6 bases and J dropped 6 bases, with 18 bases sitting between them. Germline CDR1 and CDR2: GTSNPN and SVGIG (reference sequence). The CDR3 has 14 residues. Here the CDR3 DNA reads TGTGCCTGTAGTCACAGGGTTGGAGTCAATGAGCAGTTCTTC. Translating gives CACSHRVGVNEQFF.

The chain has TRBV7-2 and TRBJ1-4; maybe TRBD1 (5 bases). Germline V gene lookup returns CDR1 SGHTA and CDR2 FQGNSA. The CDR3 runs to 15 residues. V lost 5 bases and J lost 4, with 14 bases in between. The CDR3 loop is CASSLMGTGNEKLFF. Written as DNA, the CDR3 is TGTGCCAGCAGCCTAATGGGGACGGGTAATGAAAAACTGTTTTTT.

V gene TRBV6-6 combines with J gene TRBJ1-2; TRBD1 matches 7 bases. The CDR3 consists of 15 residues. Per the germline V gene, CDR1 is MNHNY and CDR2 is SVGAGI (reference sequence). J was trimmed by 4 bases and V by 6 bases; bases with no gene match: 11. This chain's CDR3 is CASRERTGRFYGYTF. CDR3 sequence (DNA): TGTGCCAGCAGAGAAAGGACAGGTAGATTCTATGGCTACACCTTC.

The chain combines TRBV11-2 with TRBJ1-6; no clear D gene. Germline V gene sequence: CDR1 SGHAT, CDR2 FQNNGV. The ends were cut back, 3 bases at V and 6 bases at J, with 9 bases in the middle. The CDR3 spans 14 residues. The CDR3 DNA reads TGTGCCAGCAGCTTCCCGTTGGGTAATTCACCCCTCCACTTT. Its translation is CASSFPLGNSPLHF.

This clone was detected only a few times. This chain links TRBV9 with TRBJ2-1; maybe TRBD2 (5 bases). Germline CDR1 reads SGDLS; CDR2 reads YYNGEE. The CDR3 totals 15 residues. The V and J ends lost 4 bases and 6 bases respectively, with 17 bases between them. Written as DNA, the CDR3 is TGTGCCAGCAGCCCTTGGGAGCAGACCTTCAATGAGCAGTTCTTC. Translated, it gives CASSPWEQTFNEQFF.

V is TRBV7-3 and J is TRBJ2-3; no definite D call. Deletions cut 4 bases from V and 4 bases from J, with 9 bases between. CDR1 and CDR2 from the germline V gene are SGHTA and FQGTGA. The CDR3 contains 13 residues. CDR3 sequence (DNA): TGTGCCAGCAGCTCAATTAGGGCAGATACGCAGTATTTT. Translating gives CASSSIRADTQYF. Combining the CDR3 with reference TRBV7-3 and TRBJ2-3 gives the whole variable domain GAGVSQTPSNKVTEKGKYVELRCDPISGHTALYWYRQSLGQGPEFLIYFQGTGAADDSGLPNDRFFAVRPEGSVSTLKIQRTERGDSAVYLCASSSIRADTQYFGPGTRLTVL.

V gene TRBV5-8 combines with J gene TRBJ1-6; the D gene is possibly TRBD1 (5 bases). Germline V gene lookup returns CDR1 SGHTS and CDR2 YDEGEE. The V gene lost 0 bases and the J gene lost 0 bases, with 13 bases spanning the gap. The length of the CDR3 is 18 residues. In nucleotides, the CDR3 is TGTGCCAGCAGCTTGGCACCCCCAGGGAGCTCCTATAATTCACCCCTCCACTTT. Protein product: CASSLAPPGSSYNSPLHF.

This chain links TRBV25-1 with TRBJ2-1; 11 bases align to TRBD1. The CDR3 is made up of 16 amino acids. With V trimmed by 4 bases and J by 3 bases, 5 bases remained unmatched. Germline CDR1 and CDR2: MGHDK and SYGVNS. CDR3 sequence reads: CASSALGQGDYNEQFF. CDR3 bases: TGTGCCAGCAGTGCACTGGGACAGGGGGACTACAATGAGCAGTTCTTC. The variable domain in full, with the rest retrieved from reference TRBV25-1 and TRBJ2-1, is EADIYQTPRYLVIGTGKKITLECSQTMGHDKMYWYQQDPGMELHLIHYSYGVNSTEKGDLSSESTVSRIRTEHFPLTLESARPSHTSQYLCASSALGQGDYNEQFFGPGTRLTVL.

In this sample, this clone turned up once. The CDR3 bases are TGCGCCAGCAGCCCCTCCGGTGGCGGGGGGCCCAATGAGCAGTTCTTC. Its translation: CASSPSGGGGPNEQFF. This chain connects TRBV5-1 to TRBJ2-1; 8 nucleotides line up with TRBD2. Germline-derived CDR1 and CDR2 are SGHRS and YFSETQ. V dropped 4 bases and J dropped 6; count of bases not matched to a gene: 12. The CDR3 is 16 amino acids.

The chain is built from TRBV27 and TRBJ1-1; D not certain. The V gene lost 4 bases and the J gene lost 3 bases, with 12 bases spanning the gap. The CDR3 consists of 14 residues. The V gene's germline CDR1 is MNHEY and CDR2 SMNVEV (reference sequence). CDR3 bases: TGTGCCAGCAGTTCACCAGGACGGGACACTGAAGCTTTCTTT. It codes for CASSSPGRDTEAFF.

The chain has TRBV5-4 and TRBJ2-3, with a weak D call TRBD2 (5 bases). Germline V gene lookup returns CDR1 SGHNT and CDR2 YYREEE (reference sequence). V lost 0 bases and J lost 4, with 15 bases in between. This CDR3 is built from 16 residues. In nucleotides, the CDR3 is TGTGCCAGCAGCTTGGGGCGGGTGGGTAGCGCAGATACGCAGTATTTT. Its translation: CASSLGRVGSADTQYF.

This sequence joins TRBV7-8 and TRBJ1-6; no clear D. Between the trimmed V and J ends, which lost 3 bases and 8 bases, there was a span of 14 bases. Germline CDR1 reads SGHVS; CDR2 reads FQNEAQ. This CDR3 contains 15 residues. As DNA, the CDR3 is TGTGCCAGCAGCTTTCGGGGAGGATTGGATTCACCCCTCCACTTT. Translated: CASSFRGGLDSPLHF.